What follows describes a single TCR beta chain. Germline CDR1 reads SNHLY; CDR2 reads FYNNEI. V lost 6 bases and J lost 0, with 8 bases in between. The CDR3 loop spans 14 amino acids. There was relapse after autologous stem cell transplantation in every patient, and there was variation in brentuximab vedotin exposure. The source of the sample is a study of PD-1 blockade in classical Hodgkin lymphoma. Data came from immunoSEQ multiplex PCR; TCRdb stores just in-frame clones and leaves some out. Of 90,000 to 95,000 clones listed, 89% were seen once; the top ten hold approximately 12%. The TCR comes from a human donor with classical Hodgkin lymphoma. V and J are TRBV2 and TRBJ2-2, with D perhaps TRBD2 (5 bases). The material sequenced was peripheral blood mononuclear cells (PBMCs), taken before the second cycle of nivolumab. The CDR3 is CASSSGTNTGELFF. CDR3 bases: TGTGCCAGCAGCTCCGGGACGAACACCGGGGAGCTGTTTTTT.